The T cell receptor beta chain under discussion was sequenced for a study of blood T cell repertoires in COVID-19. About the research overall: COVID-19 samples, acute and convalescent, were from the United States, Italy and Spain. The analysed material was cDNA or gDNA that came from T cells, B-cell-depleted T cells, or PBMCs.

Symptom resolution, clearance, or two negative PCRs marked donors in Cohort 3 as recovered. The protocol was immunoSEQ multiplex PCR, while the TCRdb copy is restricted to in-frame clones and leaves out a portion. The table has fewer than 400,000 clones, about 86% seen once. The CDR3 contains 13 residues. V was clipped by 3 bases and J by 2 bases, with 6 bases between them. This clone showed up just once. Sequenced input: PBMCs or T cells enriched from blood (not recorded which). This receptor was identified in a woman aged 45 to 65 who had recovered from COVID-19. V and J are TRBV12-3 or TRBV12-4 and TRBJ2-3; no firm D call. The CDR3 region is CASSFLDTDTQYF. The CDR3 DNA reads as TGTGCCAGCAGTTTTCTAGACACAGATACGCAGTATTTT.